The present T cell receptor beta chain was sequenced within a study of T cell responses to AZD1222 COVID-19 vaccine. Notes on the study in general: Females outnumbered males among donors, who were mostly white British; clonal diversity was possibly underestimated. Reportedly, nearly half the spike-specific TCRs target unmutated variant regions.

The CDR3 extends over 16 amino acids. V dropped 5 bases and J dropped 0 bases, with 15 bases sitting between them. CDR1 and CDR2 from the germline V gene are SGHNT and YYREEE (reference sequence). TCRdb keeps only in-frame clones here, not all; method: immunoSEQ multiplex PCR. The sample lists some 200,000 clones, about 94% occurring once. This clone was counted a single time. Its antigen is currently unknown. Source: peripheral blood, taken 28 days after the second dose of the MenACWY control vaccine. The chain links TRBV5-4 to TRBJ2-1; a possible D gene is TRBD2 (5 bases). The sequence was collected from an adult who received the MenACWY meningococcal vaccine as a control. Written as DNA, the CDR3 is TGTGCCAGCAGGCCCGGGATTCCGAGCTCCTACAATGAGCAGTTCTTC. Its protein is CASRPGIPSSYNEQFF.